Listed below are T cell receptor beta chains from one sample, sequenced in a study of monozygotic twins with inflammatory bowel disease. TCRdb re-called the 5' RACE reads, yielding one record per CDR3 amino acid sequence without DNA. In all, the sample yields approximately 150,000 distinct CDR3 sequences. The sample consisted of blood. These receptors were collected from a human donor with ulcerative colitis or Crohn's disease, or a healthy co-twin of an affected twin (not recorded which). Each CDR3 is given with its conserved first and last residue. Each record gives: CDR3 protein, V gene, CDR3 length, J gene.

CATSAGNQPQHF TRBV15 12 TRBJ1-5
CASREGIQETQYF TRBV5-1 13 TRBJ2-5
CASIGTSGGYKGEQFF TRBV12-3/TRBV12-4 16 TRBJ2-1
CSALSSGGYGYTF TRBV20-1 13 TRBJ1-2
CASRPTSGSPPSVGQYF TRBV5-1 17 TRBJ2-7
CAGRGAPYNEQFF TRBV6-5 13 TRBJ2-1
CASSVSGTPYNEQFF TRBV5-4 15 TRBJ2-1
CAWMTTDGARGGYTF TRBV30 15 TRBJ1-2
CASSVQRRYNSPLHF TRBV7-8 15 TRBJ1-6
CSAAPGSKNSPLHF TRBV20-1 14 TRBJ1-6
CASSVLEGGLTGELFF TRBV9 16 TRBJ2-2
CASSALAGGEDTQYF TRBV28 15 TRBJ2-3
CSARDLLRLLSDGYTF TRBV20-1 16 TRBJ1-2
CSVEGRAGYTF TRBV29-1 11 TRBJ1-2
CASSRQQGRTDTEAFF TRBV12-3/TRBV12-4 16 TRBJ1-1
CASTSAGGTYNEQFF TRBV6-2/TRBV6-3 15 TRBJ2-1
CASSLRRESSYNSPLHF TRBV11-2 17 TRBJ1-6
CASQPVSGEVTGELFF TRBV5-4 16 TRBJ2-2
CASSLPGSSYNEQFF TRBV7-9 15 TRBJ2-1
CASSLDDRQNTEAFF TRBV7-9 15 TRBJ1-1
CATKGLVRNEQFF TRBV12-3/TRBV12-4 13 TRBJ2-1
CSAFGGDTEAFF TRBV29-1 12 TRBJ1-1
CSVAGTSKNTGELFF TRBV29-1 15 TRBJ2-2
CASSRSWLAGYEQYF TRBV7-2 15 TRBJ2-7
CASSSANEKLFF TRBV12-3/TRBV12-4 12 TRBJ1-4
CASSLLAGFTDTQYF TRBV7-2 15 TRBJ2-3
CATSTGEYAEQYF TRBV6-5 13 TRBJ2-7
CASSQEGQGFLNTEAFF TRBV4-2 17 TRBJ1-1
CASSRGTALNTEAFF TRBV3-1 15 TRBJ1-1
CATSIQTGVDTQYF TRBV15 14 TRBJ2-3
CASSHQRGPRNTEAFF TRBV6-1 16 TRBJ1-1
CASSLGRGGREQFF TRBV5-4 14 TRBJ2-1
CASSAGGLYYGYTF TRBV7-2 14 TRBJ1-2
CSAWLTRELPAFF TRBV20-1 13 TRBJ1-1
CASSLGLSKETQYF TRBV28 14 TRBJ2-5
CASSLTFRAGEEQFF TRBV7-3 15 TRBJ2-1
CASSWDRLISGANVLTF TRBV11-2 17 TRBJ2-6
CSAFRAGELFF TRBV20-1 11 TRBJ2-2
CATSSPQGSYGYTF TRBV15 14 TRBJ1-2
CSVDLGAQYEQYF TRBV29-1 13 TRBJ2-7
CASSDRVNGYTF TRBV9 12 TRBJ1-2
CASSETGTGVSPLHF TRBV7-9 15 TRBJ1-6
CASRSRAFNQPQHF TRBV6-7 14 TRBJ1-5
CASRDGMNTEAFF TRBV5-1 13 TRBJ1-1
CASSPTDRAVTEAFF TRBV12-3/TRBV12-4 15 TRBJ1-1
CASSLTGPAFAKNIQYF TRBV27 17 TRBJ2-4
CASSFTAIYSYEQYF TRBV5-6 15 TRBJ2-7
CASSYSRGQGDAGYTF TRBV6-5 16 TRBJ1-2
CASSQFDGNEQFF TRBV3-1 13 TRBJ2-1
CASRANLEAFF TRBV25-1 11 TRBJ1-1
CASSQWRDSPLHF TRBV6-5 13 TRBJ1-6
CVSSGQAANEQFF TRBV5-5 13 TRBJ2-1
CASSSFGTGGLPLRGEQFF TRBV5-1 19 TRBJ2-1
CASSLDPHGQGGEAFF TRBV5-1 16 TRBJ1-1
CASSPGTSGRGNEQFF TRBV5-1 16 TRBJ2-1